This T cell receptor (beta chain) was sequenced during a study of blood T cell repertoires in COVID-19. V dropped 5 bases and J dropped 0 bases, with 10 bases sitting between them. This CDR3 has 14 amino acids. In germline, CDR1 is KGHDR, CDR2 SFDVKD. The authors' processing: From reference gene primer amplification, estimates of nucleated cell counts were derived. Here immunoSEQ multiplex PCR was the method, and the copy in TCRdb shows in-frame clones only, minus some. The V and J calls and the clone size are those of that table, but D and trimming were determined from the DNA. The sample comprises around 60,000 clones, roughly nine tenths of which are singletons, and 18% rests with the top ten. In Seattle, patients joined the study during active infection and were tracked longitudinally.

The clonotype originates from an older woman with COVID-19, enrolled during active disease. The material sequenced was peripheral blood. V and J are TRBV24-1 and TRBJ2-7; possible D gene TRBD2, 5 bases. The CDR3 loop reads CATSGTGSSYEQYF. Written as DNA, the CDR3 is TGTGCCACCAGTGGGACGGGGAGCTCCTACGAGCAGTACTTC.